The clone carrying this T cell receptor (beta chain) was detected only a few times. CDR1 is SNHLY and CDR2 is FYNNEI in the germline V gene. Germline trimming cut 6 bases from V and 1 base from J; bases unmatched to any gene: 3. There are 14 residues in the CDR3. The record originates from a study of blood T cell repertoires in COVID-19. Across the study: Researchers got acute and convalescent COVID-19 samples from the United States, Italy and Spain. In each case, the material was cDNA or gDNA derived from T cells, B-cell-depleted T cells, or PBMCs.

In the authors' workflow: By means of reference gene primer amplification, nucleated cell counts were estimated. The protocol was immunoSEQ multiplex PCR, while the TCRdb copy is restricted to in-frame clones and leaves out a portion. The V and J calls and the clone size are those of that table, but D and trimming were determined from the DNA. The sample comprises about 220,000 clones, around three quarters of which are singletons, and approximately 7.2% rests with the top ten. Sequenced material: peripheral blood. This chain uses TRBV2 with TRBJ1-5; 7 nucleotides align to TRBD1. This TCR was recovered from a woman aged 70-85 years with acute or convalescent COVID-19. The CDR3 DNA is TGTGCCAGCAGAACACAGGGGAGCAATCAGCCCCAGCATTTT. Its translation: CASRTQGSNQPQHF.